This TCR beta chain stems from a study of blood T cell repertoires in COVID-19. As handled by the study authors: It was from reference gene primer amplification that nucleated cell counts were estimated. Some clones are missing from TCRdb's copy, which holds only in-frame ones; the method was immunoSEQ multiplex PCR. Clone size and the V and J calls come from that table; the DNA yielded D and trimming. Of some 200,000 clones in the sample, under 90% were seen once. V was clipped by 2 bases and J by 4 bases; unmatched bases: 0. The germline V gene has CDR1 SGHVS and CDR2 FQNEAQ. The CDR3 length is 13 residues.

Sequencing input: peripheral blood. V gene TRBV7-8 combines with J gene TRBJ2-5; 8 nucleotides agree with TRBD2. This receptor was taken from an older man with acute or convalescent COVID-19. CDR3 sequence reads: CASSLLAGETQYF. The CDR3 DNA reads TGTGCCAGCAGCTTACTAGCGGGAGAGACCCAGTACTTC.